These T cell receptor beta chains were read from a single sample in a study of T cells after yellow fever vaccination. TCRdb fed the 5' RACE reads into MiXCR, producing one record per CDR3 protein. The sample holds some 600,000 distinct CDR3 sequences, about 17% seen once. This specimen was PBMCs, taken 5 to 6 days after the first yellow fever vaccination. The receptors stem from a man between 18 and 35 years old who received the YFV17D yellow fever vaccine. The CDR3 runs from the conserved cysteine through the conserved F or W. Each record gives: D gene, J gene, V gene, CDR3 length, clone size, CDR3 protein, CDR3 DNA. The D gene is left open where the match is weak. The size entry is marked missing in some rows and otherwise reads once, few, many or a size class.

D: -
J: TRBJ1-1
V: TRBV11-2
length: 14
size: many
CDR3: CASSLEGKNTEAFF
DNA: TGTGCCAGCAGCTTAGAGGGTAAGAACACTGAAGCTTTCTTT

D: -
J: TRBJ1-4
V: TRBV3-1
length: 16
size: -
CDR3: CASSPGTSATNEKLFF
DNA: TGTGCCAGCAGCCCCGGGACATCCGCAACTAATGAAAAACTGTTTTTT

D: -
J: TRBJ1-5
V: TRBV7-8
length: 17
size: -
CDR3: CASSQQGPFYSNQPQHF
DNA: TGTGCCAGCAGCCAACAGGGTCCCTTCTATAGCAATCAGCCCCAGCATTTT

D: -
J: TRBJ1-1
V: TRBV18
length: 16
size: few
CDR3: CASSSTGLTPNTEAFF
DNA: TGTGCCAGCTCATCCACAGGCCTCACACCGAACACTGAAGCTTTCTTT

D: -
J: TRBJ2-3
V: TRBV11-2
length: 15
size: few
CDR3: CASSLYTSPTDTQYF
DNA: TGTGCCAGCAGCTTATACACATCCCCTACAGATACGCAGTATTTT

D: -
J: TRBJ2-5
V: TRBV4-3
length: 13
size: -
CDR3: CASRGHAGETQYF
DNA: TGCGCCAGCAGAGGACATGCGGGCGAGACCCAGTACTTC

D: TRBD2
J: TRBJ2-3
V: TRBV20-1
length: 15
size: -
CDR3: CSAKAAAGGTDTQYF
DNA: TGCAGTGCTAAGGCGGCAGCGGGGGGCACAGATACGCAGTATTTT

D: TRBD2
J: TRBJ2-1
V: TRBV6-2/TRBV6-3
length: 15
size: few
CDR3: CASRTSGGSYNEQFF
DNA: TGTGCCAGCAGGACTAGCGGGGGGTCCTACAATGAGCAGTTCTTC

D: -
J: TRBJ1-1
V: TRBV5-1
length: 13
size: few
CDR3: CASSSPGSREAFF
DNA: TGCGCCAGCAGCTCTCCAGGGTCTCGTGAAGCTTTCTTT

D: TRBD1
J: TRBJ1-5
V: TRBV15
length: 15
size: few
CDR3: CATSRDGAGGQPQHF
DNA: TGTGCCACCAGCAGAGATGGGGCAGGGGGTCAGCCCCAGCATTTT

D: -
J: TRBJ1-1
V: TRBV4-1
length: 13
size: few
CDR3: CASSQLTIAQAFF
DNA: TGCGCCAGCAGCCAACTCACAATCGCCCAAGCTTTCTTT